A single sample is the source of the 26 T cell receptor beta chains below, sequenced in a study of T cell responses to AZD1222 COVID-19 vaccine. Assay used: immunoSEQ multiplex PCR; TCRdb lists only in-frame clones, some missing. Among fewer than 300,000 clones listed, approximately 93% were seen once. This specimen was peripheral blood, taken on day 0 of AZD1222 vaccination. These TCRs come from an adult in good health.

The rearrangement joins TRBV28 to TRBJ2-7; 14 bases match TRBD2. This CDR3 has 16 amino acids. V dropped 4 bases and J dropped 3; count of bases not matched to a gene: 5. Germline CDR1 reads MDHEN; CDR2 reads SYDVKM. In nucleotides, the CDR3 is TGTGCCAGCAGTTCCCCCGGGACTAGCGGGAGCTACGAGCAGTACTTC. Amino acids: CASSSPGTSGSYEQYF.

The chain uses TRBV6-5 and TRBJ1-4; possibly TRBD1 for D (5 bases). CDR1 MNHEY and CDR2 SVGAGI come from the germline V gene. The length of the CDR3 is 15 residues. Trimming took off 5 bases at V and 0 bases at J, with 10 bases between the two ends. CDR3 nucleotide sequence: TGTGCCAGCAGTCAACAGGTTGCAACTAATGAAAAACTGTTTTTT. Translation: CASSQQVATNEKLFF.

The genes are TRBV5-1 and TRBJ2-3; 8 bases are shared with TRBD1. Germline V gene lookup returns CDR1 SGHRS and CDR2 YFSETQ. The CDR3 is made up of 16 amino acids. Trimming removed 0 bases from V and 3 bases from J; junction bases left unmatched: 6. The CDR3, as DNA: TGCGCCAGCAGCTTGGGTGACAGGGGTGGGACAGATACGCAGTATTTT. Residues: CASSLGDRGGTDTQYF.

The chain is built from TRBV15 and TRBJ2-7; TRBD1 or TRBD2 may be the D gene (5 bases each). The V and J ends lost 4 bases and 3 bases respectively, with 13 bases between them. CDR1 is LNHNV, CDR2 YYDKDF, per germline (reference sequence). The CDR3 runs to 14 residues. The CDR3 nucleotides read TGTGCCACCAGCACCCGGGACGGCTACTACGAGCAGTACTTC. Translating it yields CATSTRDGYYEQYF.

The chain has TRBV3-1 (or the pseudogene TRBV3-2) and TRBJ2-7, with TRBD2 as a possible D gene (5 bases). V dropped 2 bases and J dropped 6 bases, with 8 bases sitting between them. CDR3 length: 12 residues. Germline V lookup: CDR1 LGHDT, CDR2 YNNKEL (reference sequence). CDR3 coding DNA: TGTGCCAGCAGCCAATTGGGGAGCGAGCAGTACTTC. This sequence encodes CASSQLGSEQYF.

The rearrangement links TRBV11-2 to TRBJ2-1; TRBD1 aligns across 10 bases. The CDR3 extends over 15 amino acids. J was trimmed by 6 bases and V by 1 base; bases with no gene match: 3. CDR1 is SGHAT, CDR2 FQNNGV, per germline. CDR3 region: CASSLVGTGVNEQFF. Here the CDR3 DNA reads TGTGCCAGCAGCTTAGTCGGGACAGGGGTCAATGAGCAGTTCTTC.

DNA of the CDR3: TGCGCCAGCGTATATCAGGGAGCAGCAGATACGCAGTATTTT. This encodes CASVYQGAADTQYF. The chain joins TRBV5-1 to TRBJ2-3; D is possibly TRBD1 or TRBD2 (5 bases each). Germline CDR1 SGHRS, CDR2 YFSETQ. Trimming pared 7 bases from V and 4 bases from J, leaving 16 bases between. The CDR3 consists of 14 residues.

The chain combines TRBV29-1 with TRBJ2-7, with 10 bases lining up with TRBD2. CDR3 length: 13 amino acids. Per germline, CDR1 SQVTM and CDR2 ANQGSEA. After removal of 4 bases from V and 1 base from J, the junction contained 1 base not matched to a gene. Here the CDR3 reads CSVGGLASYEQYF. The CDR3, as DNA: TGCAGCGTTGGGGGACTAGCGTCCTACGAGCAGTACTTC.

The CDR3 sequence: CASSQDSFSYNEQFF. As DNA, the CDR3 is TGTGCCAGCAGCCAAGATAGCTTTTCCTACAATGAGCAGTTCTTC. This chain uses TRBV3-1 (or the pseudogene TRBV3-2) with TRBJ2-1; D call uncertain. Germline V gene sequence: CDR1 LGHDT, CDR2 YNNKEL (reference sequence). This CDR3 region has 15 residues. Trimming shortened V by 0 bases and J by 1 base, and 7 bases separated the two germline ends.

The V and J genes are TRBV7-2 and TRBJ2-7, with 7 bases that match TRBD1. The V gene's germline CDR1 is SGHTA and CDR2 FQGNSA. CDR3 size: 14 residues. V was clipped by 5 bases and J by 9 bases; unmatched bases: 13. The CDR3 spells CASSLPGTALPQYF. The DNA for the CDR3 is TGTGCCAGCAGCCTTCCCGGGACAGCCCTACCGCAGTACTTC.

V usage is TRBV4-1 and J usage is TRBJ2-3; 9 nucleotides align to TRBD2. The ends lost 2 bases at V and 4 bases at J; junction bases unmatched: 1. The CDR3 runs 14 residues. Germline V CDR1 and CDR2: MGHRA, YSYEKL. CDR3 in amino acids: CASSQRLAADTQYF. CDR3 nucleotide sequence: TGCGCCAGCAGCCAACGACTAGCGGCAGATACGCAGTATTTT.

This chain uses TRBV19 with TRBJ1-3; D is uncertain. The germline V and J ends were trimmed by 5 bases and 0 bases, with 17 bases remaining between them. Germline CDR1 LNHDA, CDR2 SQIVND (reference sequence). This CDR3 is 17 amino acids long. CDR3: CASSLLLTSPSGNTIYF. The CDR3 DNA reads as TGTGCCAGTAGTCTCCTACTGACGAGCCCCTCTGGAAACACCATATATTTT.

This chain links TRBV9 with TRBJ1-2, with D tentatively TRBD1 (5 bases). Germline loops: CDR1 SGDLS, CDR2 YYNGEE. The V gene lost 3 bases and the J gene lost 2 bases, with 11 bases spanning the gap. The CDR3 loop spans 14 amino acids. The CDR3 sequence is CASSGGAGNYGYTF. The CDR3 coding sequence is TGTGCCAGCAGCGGTGGGGCGGGAAACTATGGCTACACCTTC.

The chain joins TRBV29-1 to TRBJ2-1; D call uncertain. CDR1 SQVTM and CDR2 ANQGSEA come from the germline V gene. This CDR3 spans 13 amino acids. V was shortened by 6 bases and J by 2 bases, with 11 bases between the two germline ends. The CDR3 DNA reads as TGCAGCGTCCCCCGAGGAACCTACAATGAGCAGTTCTTC. Encoded protein: CSVPRGTYNEQFF.

The chain joins TRBV6-2 or TRBV6-3 to TRBJ2-4; possible D gene TRBD2, 5 bases. V lost 2 bases to trimming and J lost 2 bases, with 7 bases between them. The germline gives CDR1 MNHEY, CDR2 SVGEGT. The CDR3 runs to 14 residues. In nucleotides, the CDR3 is TGTGCCAGCAGTTACGCCGGGACCAAAAACATTCAGTACTTC. Translation gives CASSYAGTKNIQYF.

This clone was counted a single time. The V call is TRBV29-1, the J call TRBJ2-2; no clear D gene. Trimming removed 7 bases from V and 6 bases from J, with 24 bases in between. This CDR3 has 16 amino acids. CDR1 and CDR2 (germline): SQVTM, ANQGSEA. CDR3 residues: CSASRAIPPSPGELFF. In DNA form, the CDR3 reads TGCAGCGCCTCTAGGGCTATTCCGCCTAGTCCCGGGGAGCTGTTTTTT.

The chain uses TRBV29-1 and TRBJ2-7; D unresolved. Germline V gene sequence: CDR1 SQVTM, CDR2 ANQGSEA. V dropped 7 bases and J dropped 3 bases, with 16 bases sitting between them. This CDR3 region has 13 residues. The DNA for the CDR3 is TGCAGCGCCCGAAACCGGGCCGACTACGAGCAGTACTTC. Amino acids: CSARNRADYEQYF.

This chain uses TRBV4-3 with TRBJ2-7, with D maybe TRBD1 (6 bases). CDR1 LGHNA and CDR2 YSLEER come from the germline V gene. The V end was cut by 0 bases, the J end by 3 bases, with 21 bases between. The CDR3 totals 18 residues. This CDR3 reads CASSQDHGDGGHIYEQYF. The DNA for the CDR3 is TGCGCCAGCAGCCAAGATCATGGGGATGGGGGACACATCTACGAGCAGTACTTC.

The chain has TRBV15 and TRBJ2-4; D perhaps matches TRBD2 (5 bases). Per germline, CDR1 LNHNV and CDR2 YYDKDF (reference sequence). This CDR3 region has 12 residues. V lost 0 bases to trimming and J lost 9 bases, with 6 bases between them. The CDR3 protein is CATSREGSIQYF. The CDR3 DNA sequence: TGTGCCACCAGCAGAGAGGGGAGCATTCAGTACTTC.

The CDR3 reads CASSLAGARGYTF. CDR3 sequence (DNA): TGTGCCAGCAGTTTGGCAGGCGCTCGGGGCTACACCTTC. The chain employs TRBV12-3 or TRBV12-4 and TRBJ1-2; unclear D gene. The CDR3 is 13 amino acids. V lost 3 bases, J lost 8 bases, and 13 bases lay in between.

V is TRBV27 and J is TRBJ2-7; no reliable D call. This CDR3 region has 13 residues. Germline V gene data show CDR1 as MNHEY and CDR2 as SMNVEV (reference sequence). V shed 5 bases and J shed 3 bases, with 11 bases lying between them. The CDR3 DNA reads TGTGCCAGCAGTCCCACCAATTACTACGAGCAGTACTTC. Translating gives CASSPTNYYEQYF.

V usage is TRBV5-1 and J usage is TRBJ2-2; 8 nucleotides agree with TRBD2. Germline V gene data show CDR1 as SGHRS and CDR2 as YFSETQ. The length of the CDR3 is 15 residues. After removal of 4 bases from V and 4 bases from J, the junction contained 6 bases not matched to a gene. CDR3 amino acids: CASSPERGSTGELFF. CDR3 coding DNA: TGCGCCAGCAGCCCCGAGCGGGGGAGCACCGGGGAGCTGTTTTTT.

The V and J genes are TRBV12-3 or TRBV12-4 and TRBJ1-5; no firm D call. The CDR3 contains 13 residues. V lost 5 bases and J 5 bases, leaving 10 bases between the germline ends. The CDR3 loop is CASSIRTDQPQHF. CDR3 nucleotide sequence: TGTGCCAGCAGTATCAGGACGGATCAGCCCCAGCATTTT.

This sequence joins TRBV28 and TRBJ2-3; D unclear. The CDR3 length is 14 residues. V was cut by 2 bases and J by 4 bases, with 10 bases left in between. Per germline, CDR1 MDHEN and CDR2 SYDVKM. CDR3 residues: CASSLGGPADTQYF. DNA of the CDR3: TGTGCCAGCAGTTTAGGTGGGCCGGCAGATACGCAGTATTTT.

The V gene is TRBV28, the J gene TRBJ1-5; D gene uncertain. This CDR3 is built from 15 residues. CDR1 is MDHEN, CDR2 SYDVKM, per germline. Trimming shortened V by 1 base and J by 9 bases, and 16 bases separated the two germline ends. DNA for the CDR3: TGTGCCAGCAGTTTATCGATGGCGGTTCAAGGGCCCCAGCATTTT. Residues: CASSLSMAVQGPQHF.

The chain links TRBV4-2 to TRBJ1-4; D unclear. There are 14 residues in the CDR3. The V gene lost 2 bases and the J gene lost 7 bases, with 11 bases spanning the gap. Looked up from germline, CDR1 is LGHNA and CDR2 is YNFKEQ. CDR3 amino acids: CASSQKEAGEKLFF. The CDR3 DNA is TGTGCCAGCAGCCAAAAAGAGGCCGGTGAAAAACTGTTTTTT.